The entry that follows covers one T cell receptor (beta chain) sequence. The source of the sample is a study of T cell responses to AZD1222 COVID-19 vaccine. The CDR3 is made up of 17 amino acids. Trimming took off 5 bases at V and 0 bases at J, with 19 bases between the two ends. From germline, CDR1 is MNHNY and CDR2 SVGAGI (reference sequence). Sequencing used immunoSEQ multiplex PCR; TCRdb keeps in-frame clones, though not all of them. The table has 130,000 to 150,000 clones, roughly 90% seen once. This sequence was found in an adult in good health. The sequenced sample was peripheral blood, obtained on day 0 of AZD1222 vaccination. The chain is built from TRBV6-6 and TRBJ1-1, with D possibly being TRBD1 (6 bases). CDR3 sequence: CASSRRGGAYMNTEAFF. CDR3 nucleotides: TGTGCCAGCAGTCGGAGGGGGGGGGCGTACATGAACACTGAAGCTTTCTTT.